This T cell receptor (beta chain) was recorded in a study of response to subunit inactivated influenza vaccine (dated by TCRdb to about 2018). Regarding the research as a whole: Deep quantitative profiling of the T cell receptor repertoire was used in the study to follow responses to a trivalent subunit inactivated influenza vaccine. The investigation overall reported the following: According to the authors, only a limited number of new T cells may be recruited by each seasonal influenza vaccination.

Turning to this clonotype: Its antigen has not been determined. Base qualities are not provided; no much larger clone lies one nucleotide away.

The library was obtained by RT-PCR. These reads were obtained on an Illumina HiSeq 2500. TCRdb reworked the public reads: Q25 trimming with fastp, MiXCR clone assembly, productive beta chains retained. One record per CDR3 amino acid sequence lists the most common genes and DNA. Within this sample are more than 600,000 distinct CDR3 sequences, with under 20% of them counted one time only. The ten largest clones capture about a tenth of the sample. Looking up the germline V gene yields CDR1 SGHTA and CDR2 FQGTGA. Taken from cysteine to phenylalanine, the CDR3 has 15 residues. Only the CDR3 portion is preserved as DNA: 45 bases, with reading frame beginning at the first base. Trimming costs V 0 bases and J 5 bases, and their ends lie 10 bases apart.

The rearranged segments are TRBV7-3 and TRBJ2-2; perhaps TRBD1 is the D gene, with 6 bases matching. This TCR came from a man aged 50 or older who received an inactivated influenza vaccine. Donor details come from another sample of the same person, matched by shared clones. The sample consisted of PBMCs from blood, taken 5 days after vaccination. The DNA reads TGTGCCAGCAGCTTAACAGGGGGTGGGACCGGGGAGCTGTTTTTT. It translates as CASSLTGGGTGELFF.